The 29 T cell receptor beta chains reported below all come from one sample, sequenced in a study of cytomegalovirus exposure and HLA in healthy donors. A multiplex PCR was run with 60 Vbeta primers and 13 Jbeta primers. Only in-frame clones appear in the TCRdb table, and some are missing; sequencing was by immunoSEQ multiplex PCR. The listing records about 160,000 clones. The sequencing input was PBMCs. The receptors come from a woman aged 55-70 years in good health and CMV-seronegative.

The chain is built from TRBV6-1 and TRBJ2-7, with 7 bases lining up with TRBD1. The trim removed 0 bases at V and 3 bases at J, leaving 5 bases unmatched. Germline V CDR1 and CDR2: MNHNS, SASEGT. This CDR3 comprises 15 residues. The CDR3 nucleotides are TGTGCCAGCAGTGAAGCATCGACAGGGTTCTACGAGCAGTACTTC. Its translation is CASSEASTGFYEQYF.

The chain joins TRBV27 to TRBJ1-6, with 9 bases fitting TRBD1. V dropped 2 bases and J dropped 10; count of bases not matched to a gene: 9. Germline CDR1 MNHEY, CDR2 SMNVEV (reference sequence). The CDR3 has 16 residues. In nucleotides, the CDR3 is TGTGCCAGCAGTTTACGAACGGGACAGGGCTGGTCACCCCTCCACTTT. Residues: CASSLRTGQGWSPLHF.

CDR3 DNA: TGTGCCAGCAGCCCGGTGGGGGGGAGCAATCAGCCCCAGCATTTT. It translates to CASSPVGGSNQPQHF. The chain recombines TRBV6-5 with TRBJ1-5, with a weak D call TRBD1 (5 bases). The ends were cut back, 6 bases at V and 1 base at J, with 13 bases in the middle. The germline gives CDR1 MNHEY, CDR2 SVGAGI. This CDR3 contains 15 residues.

The V call is TRBV5-1, the J call TRBJ2-5; TRBD1 matches at 7 bases. From germline, CDR1 is SGHRS and CDR2 YFSETQ. This CDR3 spans 13 amino acids. J gave up 4 bases and V 2 bases, and 2 bases lay outside the gene matches. The CDR3 reads CASSFRGLETQYF. The CDR3 nucleotides are TGCGCCAGCAGCTTCAGGGGGTTAGAGACCCAGTACTTC.

V and J are TRBV18 and TRBJ1-5, with 12 nucleotides matching TRBD1. V gave up 0 bases and J gave up 6 bases; unmatched junction bases: 3. Germline values: CDR1 KGHSH, CDR2 LQKENI. This CDR3 region has 16 residues. Here the CDR3 reads CASSPPGTGGIQPQHF. CDR3 coding DNA: TGTGCCAGCTCACCACCGGGGACAGGGGGCATTCAGCCCCAGCATTTT.

The V and J genes are TRBV7-9 and TRBJ1-3; D call uncertain. Trimming took off 0 bases at V and 3 bases at J, with 6 bases between the two ends. The CDR3 sequence is 14 residues long. CDR1 SEHNR and CDR2 FQNEAQ come from the germline V gene (reference sequence). DNA for the CDR3: TGTGCCAGCAGCTTAGCGCGGGTTGGAAACACCATATATTTT. Translating it yields CASSLARVGNTIYF.

The V call is TRBV11-2, the J call TRBJ2-7; D remains unclear. V shed 5 bases and J shed 0 bases, with 14 bases lying between them. Per the germline V gene, CDR1 is SGHAT and CDR2 is FQNNGV. The length of the CDR3 is 15 residues. CDR3 in DNA: TGTGCCAGCAGCCCGGTTCGGGTCGGCTCCTACGAGCAGTACTTC. Amino acid sequence: CASSPVRVGSYEQYF. Together with reference TRBV11-2 and TRBJ2-7, the CDR3 gives the full variable domain: EAGVAQSPRYKIIEKRQSVAFWCNPISGHATLYWYQQILGQGPKLLIQFQNNGVVDDSQLPKDRFSAERLKGVDSTLKIQPAKLEDSAVYLCASSPVRVGSYEQYFGPGTRLTVT.

The CDR3 sequence: CASTSTSSGSREQFF. The CDR3 DNA reads TGTGCCAGTACCTCGACTAGCTCAGGCTCTCGGGAGCAGTTCTTC. This rearrangement joins TRBV19 to TRBJ2-1; 7 positions agree with TRBD2. The germline CDR1 and CDR2 sequences are LNHDA and SQIVND (reference sequence). The CDR3 runs 15 residues. V gave up 7 bases and J gave up 10 bases; unmatched junction bases: 16.

The chain links TRBV7-9 to TRBJ2-1; 9 nucleotides agree with TRBD2. Germline CDR1 and CDR2: SEHNR and FQNEAQ (reference sequence). The V and J ends lost 8 bases and 12 bases, in that order; junction bases with no gene match: 14. This CDR3 region has 14 residues. This chain's CDR3 is CASLPSGGTLVQFF. CDR3 bases: TGTGCCAGCCTACCAAGCGGGGGGACCCTGGTGCAGTTCTTC.

This sequence joins TRBV5-1 and TRBJ2-7, with 10 nucleotides matching TRBD1. This CDR3 comprises 15 residues. Germline V lookup: CDR1 SGHRS, CDR2 YFSETQ. The ends lost 7 bases at V and 4 bases at J; junction bases unmatched: 11. The CDR3 DNA sequence: TGCGCCAGCGCCGCTCCGGGACAGGGGTATTACGAGCAGTACTTC. Translation: CASAAPGQGYYEQYF.

The chain couples TRBV7-9 to TRBJ2-5, with unresolved D. Looked up from germline, CDR1 is SEHNR and CDR2 is FQNEAQ (reference sequence). The CDR3 spans 15 residues. V lost 1 base, J lost 1 base, and 10 bases lay in between. The CDR3 sequence: CASSLENSPQETQYF. In nucleotides, the CDR3 is TGTGCCAGCAGCTTAGAAAACAGCCCCCAAGAGACCCAGTACTTC.

The CDR3 DNA is TGTGCCATCAGTGAGGGAAGGGAGGGGACAGGGGACGGCTACACCTTC. Its translation: CAISEGREGTGDGYTF. This chain connects TRBV10-3 to TRBJ1-2, with 10 bases fitting TRBD1. Trimming cost V 2 bases and J 8 bases; bases outside gene matches: 11. This CDR3 has 16 residues. Germline V gene data show CDR1 as ENHRY and CDR2 as SYGVKD.

The J gene is TRBJ2-4, the V gene TRBV2, with TRBD1 matching 8 bases. With V trimmed by 6 bases and J by 8 bases, 6 bases remained unmatched. CDR3 length: 13 amino acids. Germline V CDR1 and CDR2: SNHLY, FYNNEI. CDR3 region: CASSAGGRDIQYF. The CDR3 DNA follows: TGTGCCAGCAGCGCAGGGGGCAGGGACATTCAGTACTTC.

Comment on this clone: The sample has other DNA sequences that encode this CDR3 too. The genes are TRBV5-4 and TRBJ2-6; the D is unclear. Trimming stripped 0 bases from V and 0 bases from J, with 4 bases between. The CDR3 runs to 15 residues. The germline CDR1 and CDR2 sequences are SGHNT and YYREEE (reference sequence). For the CDR3, the DNA is TGTGCCAGCAGCTTGGACAGCTCTGGGGCCAACGTCCTGACTTTC. Translated, it gives CASSLDSSGANVLTF.

The V call is TRBV2, the J call TRBJ1-6; 11 bases agree with TRBD1. Germline CDR1 and CDR2: SNHLY and FYNNEI. CDR3 length: 16 amino acids. V shed 4 bases and J 4 bases; nucleotides not matched to a gene: 3. CDR3 DNA sequence: TGTGCCAGCAGTGGGGACAGGGGGAGGTATAATTCACCCCTCCACTTT. Translating gives CASSGDRGRYNSPLHF.

The chain is built from TRBV2 and TRBJ2-1, with 7 bases identical to TRBD2. The J segment lost 6 bases and the V segment lost 6 bases, leaving 11 bases of the junction unmatched. Germline V lookup: CDR1 SNHLY, CDR2 FYNNEI. This CDR3 region has 15 residues. CDR3 sequence reads: CASRHGAGALNEQFF. The CDR3 coding sequence is TGTGCCAGCAGACATGGGGCGGGAGCGCTCAATGAGCAGTTCTTC. Looking up the rest from reference TRBV2 and TRBJ2-1 gives the full variable domain: EPEVTQTPSHQVTQMGQEVILRCVPISNHLYFYWYRQILGQKVEFLVSFYNNEISEKSEIFDDQFSVERPDGSNFTLKIRSTKLEDSAMYFCASRHGAGALNEQFFGPGTRLTVL.

V usage is TRBV7-3 and J usage is TRBJ1-1; the D gene is possibly TRBD1 (5 bases). Germline CDR1 SGHTA, CDR2 FQGTGA. Deletions cut 1 base from V and 3 bases from J, with 9 bases between. The length of the CDR3 is 14 residues. CDR3 loop: CASSLSGGDTEAFF. The CDR3 DNA follows: TGTGCCAGCAGCTTAAGTGGGGGGGACACTGAAGCTTTCTTT.

V usage is TRBV7-8 and J usage is TRBJ2-7; tentative D call: TRBD2 (6 bases). With 0 bases removed from V and 2 bases from J, the gap between germline ends came to 8 bases. Germline CDR1 SGHVS, CDR2 FQNEAQ. The CDR3 runs to 14 residues. CDR3 residues: CASSLAGGAYEQYF. The CDR3 coding sequence is TGTGCCAGCAGCTTAGCGGGAGGCGCCTACGAGCAGTACTTC.

The DNA of the CDR3 is TGTGCCAGTAGACGGACAGGGCGAGAGACCCAGTACTTC. The encoded protein is CASRRTGRETQYF. This rearrangement joins TRBV19 to TRBJ2-5; 8 bases line up with TRBD1. The V segment lost 6 bases and the J segment 4 bases; nucleotides outside the gene matches: 4. CDR1 and CDR2 (germline): LNHDA, SQIVND (reference sequence). The CDR3 loop spans 13 amino acids. Full variable domain (outside the CDR3, taken from reference TRBV19 and TRBJ2-5): DGGITQSPKYLFRKEGQNVTLSCEQNLNHDAMYWYRQDPGQGLRLIYYSQIVNDFQKGDIAEGYSVSREKKESFPLTVTSAQKNPTAFYLCASRRTGRETQYFGPGTRLLVL.

The V gene is TRBV15, the J gene TRBJ1-1, with D uncertain. Germline assignment: CDR1 LNHNV and CDR2 YYDKDF (reference sequence). Trimming took off 1 base at V and 3 bases at J, with 9 bases between the two ends. This CDR3 has 14 amino acids. The DNA of the CDR3 is TGTGCCACCAGCAGAGTCTTCGGAGACACTGAAGCTTTCTTT. This encodes CATSRVFGDTEAFF. The full variable domain, its missing parts supplied by reference TRBV15 and TRBJ1-1, is DAMVIQNPRYQVTQFGKPVTLSCSQTLNHNVMYWYQQKSSQAPKLLFHYYDKDFNNEADTPDNFQSRRPNTSFCFLDIRSPGLGDTAMYLCATSRVFGDTEAFFGQGTRLTVV.

V and J are TRBV7-2 and TRBJ1-1, with D perhaps TRBD1 (6 bases). V gave up 5 bases and J gave up 1 base, with 11 bases separating them. Germline V lookup: CDR1 SGHTA, CDR2 FQGNSA. This CDR3 is built from 14 residues. The CDR3 nucleotides read TGTGCCAGCAGCGCTCAGGGGACGAACACTGAAGCTTTCTTT. Its translation is CASSAQGTNTEAFF.

The chain combines TRBV5-4 with TRBJ2-5; the match to TRBD2 covers 15 bases. The CDR3 extends over 17 amino acids. Trimming at V came to 3 bases and at J to 5 bases, leaving 8 bases not matched to a gene. Germline CDR1 and CDR2: SGHNT and YYREEE (reference sequence). DNA for the CDR3: TGTGCCAGCAGCTCCCGGACTAGCGGGGGGGCGGCGGAGACCCAGTACTTC. It is translated as CASSSRTSGGAAETQYF.

The chain recombines TRBV18 with TRBJ2-7; possibly TRBD1 for D (5 bases). Looked up from germline, CDR1 is KGHSH and CDR2 is LQKENI. Trimming cost V 2 bases and J 5 bases, with 13 bases left between them. This CDR3 spans 14 amino acids. CDR3 protein: CASSPSQGVNEQYF. The CDR3 DNA sequence: TGTGCCAGCTCACCATCGCAGGGTGTGAACGAGCAGTACTTC.

The chain uses TRBV6-1 and TRBJ2-6, with D perhaps matching TRBD2 (5 bases). Trimming pared 0 bases from V and 0 bases from J, leaving 18 bases between. The CDR3 runs 20 residues. CDR1 and CDR2 (germline): MNHNS, SASEGT. The CDR3: CASSEASFISGYSGANVLTF. DNA for the CDR3: TGTGCCAGCAGTGAAGCTTCCTTTATTTCGGGGTACTCTGGGGCCAACGTCCTGACTTTC.

The CDR3 coding sequence is TGCGCCAGCAGTGTCAGGAACCGGGACAGGGTCTACGAGCAGTACTTC. Its translation is CASSVRNRDRVYEQYF. The genes are TRBV10-1 and TRBJ2-7, with TRBD1 matching over 9 bases. Per the germline V gene, CDR1 is WNHNN and CDR2 is SYGVQD (reference sequence). The CDR3 has 16 residues. The V gene end was trimmed by 4 bases and the J gene end by 3 bases; junction bases not matched to a gene: 10.

This chain links TRBV7-2 with TRBJ1-2, with TRBD1 as a possible D gene (6 bases). CDR1 is SGHTA and CDR2 is FQGNSA in the germline V gene. The ends were cut back, 6 bases at V and 0 bases at J, with 11 bases in the middle. The CDR3 covers 14 residues. The CDR3 is CASRRGSANYGYTF. The CDR3 bases are TGTGCCAGCAGAAGGGGGTCAGCTAACTATGGCTACACCTTC.

The rearrangement uses TRBV7-9 and TRBJ2-1; 7 bases map to TRBD2. With 3 bases clipped from V and 3 bases from J, the junction kept 5 bases outside the gene matches. CDR1 and CDR2 from the germline V gene are SEHNR and FQNEAQ (reference sequence). The CDR3 length is 15 residues. CDR3 sequence: CASSFRSGNYNEQFF. The CDR3 nucleotides read TGTGCCAGCAGCTTTAGAAGCGGGAACTACAATGAGCAGTTCTTC.

The J gene is TRBJ1-1, the V gene TRBV4-1; D is uncertain. The CDR3 extends over 14 amino acids. The V and J ends lost 0 bases and 4 bases respectively, with 9 bases between them. The germline V gene encodes CDR1 MGHRA and CDR2 YSYEKL. The chain's CDR3 is CASSQEGRVTEAFF. In DNA form, the CDR3 reads TGCGCCAGCAGCCAAGAGGGTCGGGTCACTGAAGCTTTCTTT.

The J gene is TRBJ1-1, the V gene TRBV20-1; D not certain. V was trimmed by 7 bases and J by 6 bases, leaving 9 bases between them. CDR3 length equals 10 residues. In germline, CDR1 is DFQATT, CDR2 SNEGSKA (reference sequence). The CDR3 spells CSVQDSEAFF. The CDR3 region has the DNA TGCAGTGTTCAGGATTCTGAAGCTTTCTTT.